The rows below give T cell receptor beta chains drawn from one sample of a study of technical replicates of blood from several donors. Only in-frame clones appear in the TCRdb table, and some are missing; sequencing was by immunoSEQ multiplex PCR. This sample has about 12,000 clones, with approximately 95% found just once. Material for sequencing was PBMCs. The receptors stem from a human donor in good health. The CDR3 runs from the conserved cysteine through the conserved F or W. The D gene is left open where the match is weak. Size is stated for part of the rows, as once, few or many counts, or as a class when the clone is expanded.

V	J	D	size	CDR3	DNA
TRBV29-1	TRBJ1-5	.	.	CSVSEGLLGNQPQHF	TGCAGCGTTTCAGAGGGACTGCTAGGCAATCAGCCCCAGCATTTT
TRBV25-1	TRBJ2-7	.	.	CASGDDIRQGEQYF	TGTGCCAGCGGAGATGACATTCGGCAGGGCGAGCAGTACTTC
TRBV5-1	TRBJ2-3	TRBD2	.	CASLRGTSGSGTDTQYF	TGCGCCAGCTTACGGGGGACTAGCGGGAGTGGGACAGATACGCAGTATTTT
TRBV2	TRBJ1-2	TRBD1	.	CASSDTTGGVGYTF	TGTGCCAGCAGCGATACTACAGGGGGGGTGGGCTACACCTTC
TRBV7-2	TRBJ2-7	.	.	CASSVQERPIHEQYF	TGTGCCAGCAGTGTACAGGAGAGACCCATCCACGAGCAGTACTTC
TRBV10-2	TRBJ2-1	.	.	CASTGRDSYNEQFF	TGCGCCAGCACAGGACGGGACTCCTACAATGAGCAGTTCTTC
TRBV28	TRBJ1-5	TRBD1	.	CASSSGQGDQPQHF	TGTGCCAGCAGTTCGGGACAGGGCGATCAGCCCCAGCATTTT
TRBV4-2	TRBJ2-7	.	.	CASRQSPSGGPSYEQYF	TGTGCCAGCAGACAAAGTCCCTCCGGGGGGCCTTCCTACGAGCAGTACTTC
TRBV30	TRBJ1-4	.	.	CAWSPSSANEKLFF	TGTGCCTGGAGCCCCTCCTCGGCTAATGAAAAACTGTTTTTT
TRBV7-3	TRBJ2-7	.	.	CASSLTGVSYEQYF	TGTGCCAGCAGCTTAACGGGCGTCTCCTACGAGCAGTACTTC
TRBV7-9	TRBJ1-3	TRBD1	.	CASSGKGQGVRDTIYF	TGTGCCAGCAGCGGAAAGGGACAGGGTGTTCGAGACACCATATATTTT
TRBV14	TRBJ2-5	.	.	CASSQGLTQGTQYF	TGTGCCAGCAGCCAAGGTCTAACTCAGGGGACCCAGTACTTC
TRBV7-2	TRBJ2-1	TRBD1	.	CASSKRTGGSYNEQFF	TGTGCCAGCAGCAAACGTACAGGGGGCTCCTACAATGAGCAGTTCTTC
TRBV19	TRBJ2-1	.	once	CASSISGDYAGEQFF	TGTGCCAGTAGTATCTCAGGGGACTACGCAGGTGAGCAGTTCTTC
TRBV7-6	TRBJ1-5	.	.	CASSPLGGNQPQHF	TGTGCCAGCAGCCCTCTGGGAGGCAATCAGCCCCAGCATTTT
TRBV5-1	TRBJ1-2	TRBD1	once	CASSLDDRVGVGYTF	TGCGCCAGCAGCTTGGATGACAGGGTGGGGGTTGGCTACACCTTC
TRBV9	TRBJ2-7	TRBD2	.	CASSVEVAGVPEQYF	TGTGCCAGCAGCGTAGAGGTAGCGGGAGTACCCGAGCAGTACTTC
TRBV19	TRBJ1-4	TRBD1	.	CASSIRTGEKLFF	TGTGCCAGTAGTATCCGGACAGGTGAAAAACTGTTTTTT
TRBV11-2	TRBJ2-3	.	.	CASSLPGGQVIDTQYF	TGTGCCAGCAGCTTACCGGGGGGCCAGGTAATAGATACGCAGTATTTT
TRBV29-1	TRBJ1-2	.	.	CSATSTGLYGYTF	TGCAGCGCCACGTCGACAGGCCTCTATGGCTACACCTTC
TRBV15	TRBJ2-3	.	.	CATSPSVSVGEDTQYF	TGTGCCACCAGCCCTAGCGTAAGTGTAGGGGAAGATACGCAGTATTTT
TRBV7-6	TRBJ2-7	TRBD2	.	CASSQNGLAGDEQYF	TGTGCCAGCAGTCAAAATGGACTAGCGGGAGACGAGCAGTACTTC
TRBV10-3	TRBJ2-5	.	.	CAISAPKGGDWETQYF	TGTGCCATCAGTGCTCCAAAGGGCGGGGATTGGGAGACCCAGTACTTC
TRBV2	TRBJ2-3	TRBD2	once	CASVDLLAGGPTDTQYF	TGTGCCAGCGTCGACTTACTAGCGGGAGGGCCAACAGATACGCAGTATTTT
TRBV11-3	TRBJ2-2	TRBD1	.	CASSSWTGASELFF	TGTGCCAGCAGTTCGTGGACAGGGGCCTCCGAGCTGTTTTTT
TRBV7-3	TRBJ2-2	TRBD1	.	CASSLATGSTGELFF	TGTGCCAGCAGCTTAGCGACAGGGAGCACCGGGGAGCTGTTTTTT
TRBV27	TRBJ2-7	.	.	CASSNGRGSYEQYF	TGTGCCAGCAGTAATGGGCGAGGGAGTTACGAGCAGTACTTC
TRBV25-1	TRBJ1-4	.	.	CASSESTTNEKLFF	TGTGCCAGCAGTGAATCTACGACTAATGAAAAACTGTTTTTT
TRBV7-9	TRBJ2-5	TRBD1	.	CASSLSTGGETQYF	TGTGCCAGCAGCCTATCGACAGGGGGAGAGACCCAGTACTTC
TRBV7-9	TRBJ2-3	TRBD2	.	CASSLNSGVRDTQYF	TGTGCCAGCAGCTTAAATAGCGGGGTTAGAGATACGCAGTATTTT
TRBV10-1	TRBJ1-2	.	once	CASSAGANYGYTF	TGCGCCAGCAGTGCCGGGGCTAACTATGGCTACACCTTC
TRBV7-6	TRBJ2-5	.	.	CASSPTILTKLETQYF	TGTGCCAGCAGCCCGACAATATTGACGAAGCTGGAGACCCAGTACTTC
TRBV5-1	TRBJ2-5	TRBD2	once	CASSLYGGGNQETQYF	TGCGCCAGCAGCTTGTATGGGGGGGGGAACCAAGAGACCCAGTACTTC
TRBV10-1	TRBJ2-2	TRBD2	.	CASGDPGLADFRNTGELFF	TGCGCCAGCGGCGACCCGGGACTAGCAGACTTTCGGAACACCGGGGAGCTGTTTTTT
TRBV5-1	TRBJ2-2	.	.	CASSPPRSFGGELFF	TGCGCCAGCAGCCCCCCCCGGTCCTTCGGCGGGGAGCTGTTTTTT
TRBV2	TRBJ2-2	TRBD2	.	CASSPGLAGTGELFF	TGTGCCAGCAGTCCGGGACTAGCGGGCACCGGGGAGCTGTTTTTT
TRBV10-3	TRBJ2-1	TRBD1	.	CAISPLTGSYSDNEQFF	TGTGCCATCAGCCCTTTGACAGGGTCCTATTCTGACAATGAGCAGTTCTTC
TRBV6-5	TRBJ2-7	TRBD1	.	CASSITGTGQYEQYF	TGTGCCAGCAGCATCACCGGGACAGGGCAGTACGAGCAGTACTTC
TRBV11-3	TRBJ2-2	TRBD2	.	CASSLGLGPNTGELFF	TGTGCCAGCAGCCTTGGACTAGGGCCAAACACCGGGGAGCTGTTTTTT
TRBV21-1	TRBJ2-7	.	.	CASSKVGYEQYF	TGTGCCAGCAGCAAAGTCGGCTACGAGCAGTACTTC
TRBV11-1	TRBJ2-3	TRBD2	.	CASSFRLAGEGTDTQYF	TGTGCCAGCAGCTTCCGCCTAGCGGGAGAAGGCACAGATACGCAGTATTTT
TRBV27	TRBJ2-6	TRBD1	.	CASSLEDRAGANVLTF	TGTGCCAGCAGTTTAGAGGACAGGGCTGGGGCCAACGTCCTGACTTTC
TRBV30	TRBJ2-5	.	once	CAWSPQGFRETQYF	TGTGCCTGGAGCCCCCAGGGGTTCCGGGAGACCCAGTACTTC
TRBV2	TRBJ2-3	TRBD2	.	CASIAGVGTDTQYF	TGTGCCAGCATAGCGGGAGTCGGAACAGATACGCAGTATTTT
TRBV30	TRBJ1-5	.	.	CAWKRGGSSNQPQHF	TGTGCCTGGAAGAGGGGGGGATCTAGCAATCAGCCCCAGCATTTT
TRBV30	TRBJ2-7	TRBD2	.	CAWSSGGRSEQYF	TGTGCCTGGAGTTCGGGGGGTAGATCCGAGCAGTACTTC
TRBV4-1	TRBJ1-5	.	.	CASSQHWVRGNQPQHF	TGCGCCAGCAGCCAACATTGGGTGAGGGGGAATCAGCCCCAGCATTTT
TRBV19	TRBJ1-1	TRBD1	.	CASSTGTGHTEAFF	TGTGCCAGTAGTACCGGGACAGGGCACACTGAAGCTTTCTTT
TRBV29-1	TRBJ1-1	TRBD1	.	CSVSTGMNTEAFF	TGCAGCGTTTCGACAGGGATGAACACTGAAGCTTTCTTT
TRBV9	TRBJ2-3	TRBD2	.	CASSARTSGRGTDTQYF	TGTGCCAGCAGCGCCCGGACTAGCGGGAGAGGTACAGATACGCAGTATTTT
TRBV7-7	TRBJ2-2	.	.	CASSLAPGTTGELFF	TGTGCCAGCAGCTTAGCCCCTGGGACTACCGGGGAGCTGTTTTTT
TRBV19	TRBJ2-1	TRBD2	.	CASSIDLASGAYNEQFF	TGTGCCAGTAGTATAGATCTGGCTAGCGGGGCTTACAATGAGCAGTTCTTC
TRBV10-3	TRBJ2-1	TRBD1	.	CAIGKGADEQFF	TGTGCCATCGGCAAGGGGGCTGATGAGCAGTTCTTC
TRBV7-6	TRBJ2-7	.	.	CASSELQGYEQYF	TGTGCCAGCAGCGAACTTCAGGGCTACGAGCAGTACTTC
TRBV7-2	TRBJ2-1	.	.	CASSFDRSYNEQFF	TGTGCCAGCAGCTTTGACAGGTCCTACAATGAGCAGTTCTTC
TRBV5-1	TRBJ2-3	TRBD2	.	CASSFNGRAEADTQYF	TGCGCCAGCAGCTTCAACGGGAGGGCCGAGGCAGATACGCAGTATTTT
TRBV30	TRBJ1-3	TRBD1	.	CAGNRGSWGGNTIYF	TGTGCCGGCAACAGGGGTTCGTGGGGTGGAAACACCATATATTTT
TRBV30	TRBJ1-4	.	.	CAWSGAGFSEKLFF	TGTGCCTGGAGTGGGGCGGGGTTCAGTGAAAAACTGTTTTTT
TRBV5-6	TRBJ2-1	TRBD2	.	CASSLGLAVYNEQFF	TGTGCCAGCAGCTTGGGACTAGCGGTCTACAATGAGCAGTTCTTC
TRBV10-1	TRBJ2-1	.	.	CASSGDNEQFF	TGCGCCAGCAGTGGAGACAATGAGCAGTTCTTC